A single sample gave rise to the 11 T cell receptor beta chains below, sequenced in a study of control samples from healthy donors and cancer patients. This table comes from immunoSEQ multiplex PCR, and its TCRdb copy is limited to in-frame clones, with some not included. The table shows fewer than 500,000 clones, with 75% to 95% occurring only once. Sequencing was carried out using PBMCs. The receptors were sampled from a middle-aged man with head and neck cancer.

This chain uses TRBV24-1 with TRBJ2-3, with 7 bases fitting TRBD2. With 0 bases clipped from V and 5 bases from J, the junction kept 1 base outside the gene matches. Germline CDR1 reads KGHDR; CDR2 reads SFDVKD. This CDR3 contains 14 residues. The CDR3 DNA is TGTGCCACCAGTGATTTGCTAGCGGAAGATACGCAGTATTTT. As protein: CATSDLLAEDTQYF.

This rearrangement joins TRBV28 to TRBJ1-6; 10 positions match TRBD1. CDR1 is MDHEN, CDR2 SYDVKM, per germline. V was clipped by 5 bases and J by 8 bases; unmatched bases: 6. The CDR3 loop spans 15 amino acids. The CDR3 DNA follows: TGTGCCAGCAGTCGCCCCGGGACAGGGGATTCACCCCTCCACTTT. This translates into CASSRPGTGDSPLHF.

The J gene is TRBJ2-1, the V gene TRBV27, with 9 bases fitting TRBD2. Trimming removed 5 bases from V and 6 bases from J; junction bases left unmatched: 11. The CDR3 extends over 16 amino acids. The V gene's germline CDR1 is MNHEY and CDR2 SMNVEV (reference sequence). CDR3 in DNA: TGTGCCAGCAGTAAGACCGGGACTAGCTTTGGCAATGAGCAGTTCTTC. This codes for CASSKTGTSFGNEQFF.

The CDR3 bases are TGCAGCGTTGAAGATGACAGACCCCAATCGGAGGATACGCAGTATTTT. Encoded protein: CSVEDDRPQSEDTQYF. This chain connects TRBV29-1 to TRBJ2-3; a weak D match, TRBD1 (5 bases). The CDR3 is 16 amino acids. Trimming removed 0 bases at V and 6 bases at J, with 19 bases between. Germline assignment: CDR1 SQVTM and CDR2 ANQGSEA.

V and J are TRBV7-3 and TRBJ2-7, with 8 nucleotides matching TRBD1. The CDR3 sequence is 15 residues long. The ends lost 1 base at V and 4 bases at J; junction bases unmatched: 6. Germline CDR1 and CDR2: SGHTA and FQGTGA. CDR3 in amino acids: CASSLMDRDGYEQYF. CDR3 nucleotide sequence: TGTGCCAGCAGCTTAATGGACAGGGACGGTTACGAGCAGTACTTC.

This clone appeared once. This sequence joins TRBV2 and TRBJ1-3; D is ambiguous. CDR1 is SNHLY and CDR2 is FYNNEI in the germline V gene. The germline V and J ends were trimmed by 1 base and 4 bases, with 11 bases remaining between them. The CDR3 is made up of 15 amino acids. For the CDR3, the DNA is TGTGCCAGCAGTGAAGTGGGCTACGAGGGAAACACCATATATTTT. Its translation: CASSEVGYEGNTIYF. The full variable domain, rest sourced from reference TRBV2 and TRBJ1-3, is EPEVTQTPSHQVTQMGQEVILRCVPISNHLYFYWYRQILGQKVEFLVSFYNNEISEKSEIFDDQFSVERPDGSNFTLKIRSTKLEDSAMYFCASSEVGYEGNTIYFGEGSWLTVV.

The chain combines TRBV19 with TRBJ2-7; D is possibly TRBD2 (6 bases). The CDR3 extends over 15 amino acids. CDR1 and CDR2 from the germline V gene are LNHDA and SQIVND (reference sequence). Trimming removed 6 bases from V and 2 bases from J, with 17 bases in between. CDR3: CASSTSRDGPYEQYF. The CDR3 region has the DNA TGTGCCAGTAGCACCTCGCGGGACGGTCCCTACGAGCAGTACTTC.

The CDR3 loop is CASRDGGPENEQYF. CDR3 in DNA: TGCGCCAGCAGAGACGGGGGGCCCGAAAACGAGCAGTACTTC. V usage is TRBV10-2 and J usage is TRBJ2-7; a possible D gene is TRBD2 (7 bases). The CDR3 sequence is 14 residues long. V dropped 6 bases and J dropped 5 bases, with 17 bases sitting between them. In germline, CDR1 is WSHSY, CDR2 SAAADI.

CDR3 region: CASSESREGGSYEQYF. The CDR3, as DNA: TGTGCCAGCAGTGAATCGAGGGAGGGGGGCTCCTACGAGCAGTACTTC. V gene TRBV2 combines with J gene TRBJ2-7, with TRBD2 as a possible D gene (7 bases). CDR3 length: 16 amino acids. V gave up 2 bases and J gave up 0 bases, with 14 bases separating them. Germline-derived CDR1 and CDR2 are SNHLY and FYNNEI.

In DNA form, the CDR3 reads TGTGCCTGGACCCTGGACAGGGGGGTGAACACTGAAGCTTTCTTT. Translation: CAWTLDRGVNTEAFF. V usage is TRBV30 and J usage is TRBJ1-1; 10 bases are a match to TRBD1. With V trimmed by 4 bases and J by 0 bases, 5 bases remained unmatched. This CDR3 contains 15 residues. CDR1 and CDR2 (germline): GTSNPN, SVGIG (reference sequence).

This chain links TRBV11-2 with TRBJ2-2; perhaps TRBD2 as D (6 bases). This CDR3 spans 16 amino acids. V was trimmed by 5 bases and J by 1 base, leaving 14 bases between them. The V gene's germline CDR1 is SGHAT and CDR2 FQNNGV. The CDR3 DNA reads as TGTGCCAGCAGCCCGACGGCGGGGATGAACACCGGGGAGCTGTTTTTT. Its translation is CASSPTAGMNTGELFF.